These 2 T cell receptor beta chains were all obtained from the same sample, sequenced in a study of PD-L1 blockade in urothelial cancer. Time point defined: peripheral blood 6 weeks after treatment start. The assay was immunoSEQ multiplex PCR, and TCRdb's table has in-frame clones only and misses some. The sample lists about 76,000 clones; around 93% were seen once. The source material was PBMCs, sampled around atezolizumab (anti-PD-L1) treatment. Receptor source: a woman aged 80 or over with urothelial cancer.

The CDR3 DNA sequence: TGTGCCAGCTCGCCCGCGGGTAAGTACTTC. Protein sequence: CASSPAGKYF. The chain employs TRBV18 and TRBJ2-4; perhaps TRBD2 as D (5 bases). The CDR3 is 10 residues long. Germline V lookup: CDR1 KGHSH, CDR2 LQKENI. Trimming stripped 6 bases from V and 14 bases from J, with 11 bases between.

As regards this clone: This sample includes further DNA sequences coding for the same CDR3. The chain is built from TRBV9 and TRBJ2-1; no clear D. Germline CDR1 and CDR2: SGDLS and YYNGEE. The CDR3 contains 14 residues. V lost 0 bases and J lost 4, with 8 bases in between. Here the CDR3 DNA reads TGTGCCAGCAGCGTAGGCGGCACATACAATGAGCAGTTCTTC. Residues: CASSVGGTYNEQFF.